This T cell receptor beta chain was documented in a study of response to subunit inactivated influenza vaccine. Notes on the study in general: The study's authors posited that every seasonal influenza vaccination enlists few new T cells.

The sample holds a few counts of this clonotype. The antigen is unknown. TCRdb fed the RT-PCR reads into MiXCR, producing one record per CDR3 protein. The sample records about 580,000 distinct CDR3 sequences, about 14% being singletons. Trimming removed 0 bases at V and 0 bases at J, with 5 bases between. The CDR3 is made up of 15 amino acids. CDR1 and CDR2 (germline): SGHAT, FQNNGV. Sample: PBMCs from blood, taken roughly 12 days after vaccination. The receptor's source is a man in his forties or fifties who received an inactivated influenza vaccine. J is TRBJ2-2 and V is TRBV11-2; D call uncertain. DNA of the CDR3: TGTGCCAGCAGCTTAGATTTTGCGAACACCGGGGAGCTGTTTTTT. Protein sequence: CASSLDFANTGELFF. Full variable domain (outside the CDR3, taken from reference TRBV11-2 and TRBJ2-2): EAGVAQSPRYKIIEKRQSVAFWCNPISGHATLYWYQQILGQGPKLLIQFQNNGVVDDSQLPKDRFSAERLKGVDSTLKIQPAKLEDSAVYLCASSLDFANTGELFFGEGSRLTVL.